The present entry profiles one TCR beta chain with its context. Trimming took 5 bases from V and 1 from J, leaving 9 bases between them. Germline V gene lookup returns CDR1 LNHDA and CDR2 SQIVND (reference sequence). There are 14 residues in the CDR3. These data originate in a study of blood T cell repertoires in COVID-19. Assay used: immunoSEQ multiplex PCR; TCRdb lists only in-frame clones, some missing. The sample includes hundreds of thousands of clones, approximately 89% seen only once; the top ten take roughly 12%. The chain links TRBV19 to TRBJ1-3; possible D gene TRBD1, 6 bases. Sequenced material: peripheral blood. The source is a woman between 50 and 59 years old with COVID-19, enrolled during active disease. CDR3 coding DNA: TGTGCCAGTAGTGTCAGGGGATCTGGAAACACCATATATTTT. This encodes CASSVRGSGNTIYF.